Sequencing of this TCR beta chain was carried out in a study of blood T cell repertoires in COVID-19. In the study overall: Material from acute and convalescent COVID-19 was sourced from the United States, Italy and Spain.

The repertoire was sequenced with immunoSEQ multiplex PCR; TCRdb's copy has only in-frame clones and lacks some. The sample consists of some 140,000 clones, roughly 80% of them appearing once. The CDR3 extends over 14 amino acids. The germline gives CDR1 KGHDR, CDR2 SFDVKD. V shed 4 bases and J shed 2 bases, with 10 bases lying between them. This TCR derives from a woman aged 80 or older with acute or convalescent COVID-19. V gene TRBV24-1 combines with J gene TRBJ1-2; D perhaps matches TRBD1 (6 bases). Specimen: peripheral blood. CDR3 in amino acids: CATSDWDTNYGYTF. The CDR3 DNA follows: TGTGCCACCAGTGACTGGGACACAAACTATGGCTACACCTTC.